This TCR beta chain was observed in a study of vaccination effects on CD4 cells after COVID-19. Overall study results and limits: Late post-vaccination, clones induced by infection and those induced by vaccine underwent marked clonal contraction.

On this clone itself: Antigen specificity is unknown.

Expansion with viral peptide pools was applied to antigen-specific CD4+ T cells by the ViraFEST assay prior to sequencing. Having been cultured for around ten days, the cells underwent CD4+ T cell isolation. Recipients of the vaccine had no prior SARS-CoV-2 infection and negative nucleocapsid antibodies. They grew 2 million to 2.5 million PBMC in each well, adding around 10 IU/ml IL-2 and around 10 ug/ml peptides. On days 3 and 7, fresh IL-2 medium replaced half the medium. The germline V gene encodes CDR1 SGHRS and CDR2 YFSETQ. J lost 3 bases, V lost 2 bases, and 9 bases had no gene match. CDR3 length: 16 residues. Here immunoSEQ multiplex PCR was the method, and the copy in TCRdb shows in-frame clones only, minus some. Of approximately 30,000 clones detected, about 72% appear once; the ten largest clones hold around 27%.

The sample consisted of CD4+ T cells from PBMCs cultured with HCoV-229E spike peptides, taken before COVID-19 vaccination. The clonotype comes from a human donor who received a COVID-19 vaccine. The J gene is TRBJ2-7, the V gene TRBV5-1; 9 nucleotides match TRBD1. The CDR3 DNA reads TGCGCCAGCAGCTTTACAGGGGGCGCGGGAGTCTACGAGCAGTACTTC. Translation: CASSFTGGAGVYEQYF.